This T cell receptor beta chain was documented in a study of blood T cell repertoires in COVID-19. TCRdb's table, derived via immunoSEQ multiplex PCR, lists solely in-frame clones and lacks some. The sample has 150,000 or so clones; approximately 86% are singletons. Sequenced input: peripheral blood. The receptor was isolated from a man younger than 35 with acute or convalescent COVID-19.

The CDR3 DNA follows: TGTGCCAGCAGTTCCGCCCGAGGGAGAAAAAACACCGGGGAGCTGTTTTTT. It encodes CASSSARGRKNTGELFF. The chain uses TRBV9 and TRBJ2-2; TRBD2 is a possible D gene (5 bases). Germline loops: CDR1 SGDLS, CDR2 YYNGEE. V shed 5 bases and J shed 2 bases, with 19 bases lying between them. The CDR3 totals 17 residues.